The TCR beta chain described here comes from a study of CD8+CD57+ T cells in acquired aplastic anemia (dated by TCRdb to the late 2010s). Notes on the research overall: On average, sorted CD4+ and CD8+ cells yielded around 3.5 ug of extracted DNA, with a range of about 0.18 to 27.4 ug. A CD8+CD57+ expansion meant a frequency higher than the mean frequency seen in healthy subjects.

With regard to this clonotype: Its antigen has not been determined. The sample holds no much larger clone one base away, and base qualities are not on file.

The study at large found these results: CD8+ Simpson's diversity did not differ significantly between patients and healthy controls (P=0.060). Although roughly 30 CD8+ CDR3 sequences were shared by patients and controls, these sequences appeared highly expressed in patients and within the immunodominant clones of patients.

Profiling of TCR beta VDJ combinations and CDR3 sequences used genomic DNA as the template. An Illumina HiSeq 2000 was the platform used for TCR repertoire sequencing. In the authors' own workflow: Repertoire assessment relied on Simpson's diversity index, CDR3 size and DJ length profiles, and TRBV/TRBJ rearrangement plots. Whichever DNA sequence was most abundant in the deep sequencing data was defined as the immunodominant clone. CDR3 amino acid sequences were checked for sharing across subjects and were also compared against the VDJdb database and published repertoires. Through fastp at Q25 and MiXCR, TCRdb rebuilt clones from the public reads, retaining in-frame beta chains. Rows are unified per CDR3 protein, each entry keeping the most common DNA and genes. TCRdb's processing, not the study's, gives the V and J calls here. The sample has 250,000 or so distinct CDR3 sequences on record, around 45% of them singletons. The ten largest clones take up 6.5% to 10% of the sample.

Patients chosen for sequencing had shown expansion of CD8+CD57+ cells by flow cytometry. Every patient had a diagnosis of severe acquired aplastic anemia based on International Study of Aplastic Anemia and Agranulocytosis and Camitta criteria. No patient had received any therapy when blood was sampled. In the study, sorted CD4+ and CD8+ blood T cells from patients with severe aplastic anemia and from healthy subjects underwent deep sequencing of TCR repertoires. In the USA, patient enrollment took place under clinicaltrials.gov protocols 00001620, 01623167, 00001397, 00071045, 00081523 and 00961064. Ficoll-Paque density gradient centrifugation was used to isolate peripheral blood mononuclear cells. Before DNA was extracted, CD4+ and CD8+ T cells were sorted using either FACS or magnetic beads. The germline V gene (reference sequence) supplies CDR1 LNHNV and CDR2 YYDKDF. Including cysteine and phenylalanine, the CDR3 has 12 amino acids. CDR3 DNA only is kept here, 36 bases in frame from base 1. Trimming removed 5 bases from V and 3 bases from J, leaving 8 bases between the germline ends.

The source of this sequence is a human donor with aplastic anemia. The rearrangement combines TRBV15 with TRBJ2-7; the D gene is not confidently resolved. The source material was sorted CD4+, CD8+, or CD8+CD57+ T cells (not recorded which) from PBMCs. The CDR3 reads as follows: CATSGPDYEQYF. The base sequence is TGTGCCACCAGCGGACCGGACTACGAGCAGTACTTC. Reference TRBV15 and TRBJ2-7 genes cover what lies past the CDR3, so the full variable domain is DAMVIQNPRYQVTQFGKPVTLSCSQTLNHNVMYWYQQKSSQAPKLLFHYYDKDFNNEADTPDNFQSRRPNTSFCFLDIRSPGLGDTAMYLCATSGPDYEQYFGPGTRLTVT.